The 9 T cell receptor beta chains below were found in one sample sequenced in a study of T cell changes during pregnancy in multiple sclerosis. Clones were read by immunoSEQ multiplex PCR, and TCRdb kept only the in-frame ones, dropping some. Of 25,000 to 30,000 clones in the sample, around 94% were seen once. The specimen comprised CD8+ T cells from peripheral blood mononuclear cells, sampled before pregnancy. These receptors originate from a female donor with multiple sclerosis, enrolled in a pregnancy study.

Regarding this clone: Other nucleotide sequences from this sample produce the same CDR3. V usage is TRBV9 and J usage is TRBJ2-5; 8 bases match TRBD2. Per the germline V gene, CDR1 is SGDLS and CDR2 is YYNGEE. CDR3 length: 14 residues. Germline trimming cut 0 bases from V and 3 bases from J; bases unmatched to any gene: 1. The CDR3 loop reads CASSVAGGKETQYF. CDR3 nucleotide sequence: TGTGCCAGCAGCGTAGCGGGGGGGAAAGAGACCCAGTACTTC.

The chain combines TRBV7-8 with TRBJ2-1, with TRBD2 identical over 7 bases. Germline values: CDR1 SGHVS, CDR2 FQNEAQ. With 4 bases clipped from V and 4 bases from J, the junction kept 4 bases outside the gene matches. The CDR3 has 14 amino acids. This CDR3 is CASSWGGNYNEQFF. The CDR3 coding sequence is TGTGCCAGCAGCTGGGGGGGAAATTACAATGAGCAGTTCTTC.

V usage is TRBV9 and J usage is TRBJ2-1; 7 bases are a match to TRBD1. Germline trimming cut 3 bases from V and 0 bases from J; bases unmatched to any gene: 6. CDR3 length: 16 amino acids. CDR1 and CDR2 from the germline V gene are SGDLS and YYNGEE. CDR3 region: CASSARRQGSYNEQFF. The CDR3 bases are TGTGCCAGCAGCGCACGCCGACAGGGCTCCTACAATGAGCAGTTCTTC. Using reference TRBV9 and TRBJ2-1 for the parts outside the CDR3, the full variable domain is DSGVTQTPKHLITATGQRVTLRCSPRSGDLSVYWYQQSLDQGLQFLIQYYNGEERAKGNILERFSAQQFPDLHSELNLSSLELGDSALYFCASSARRQGSYNEQFFGPGTRLTVL.

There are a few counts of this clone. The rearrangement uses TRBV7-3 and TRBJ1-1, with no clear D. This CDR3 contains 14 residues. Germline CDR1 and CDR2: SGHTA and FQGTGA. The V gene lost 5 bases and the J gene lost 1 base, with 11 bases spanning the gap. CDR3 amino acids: CASSPLGGNTEAFF. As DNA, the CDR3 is TGTGCCAGCAGCCCCCTCGGAGGGAACACTGAAGCTTTCTTT.

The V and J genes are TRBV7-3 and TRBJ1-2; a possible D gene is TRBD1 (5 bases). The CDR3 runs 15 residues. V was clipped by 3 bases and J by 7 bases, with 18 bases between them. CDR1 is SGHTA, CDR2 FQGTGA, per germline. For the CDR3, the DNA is TGTGCCAGCAGCTTGACCGGGAGAGGGGACTTTGGCTACACCTTC. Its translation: CASSLTGRGDFGYTF.

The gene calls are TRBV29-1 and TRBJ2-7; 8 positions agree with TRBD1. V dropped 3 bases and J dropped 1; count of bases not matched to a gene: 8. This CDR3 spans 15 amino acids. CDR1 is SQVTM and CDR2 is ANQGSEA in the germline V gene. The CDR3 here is CSVDMGQGASYEQYF. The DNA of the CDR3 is TGCAGCGTTGATATGGGCCAGGGGGCGTCCTACGAGCAGTACTTC.

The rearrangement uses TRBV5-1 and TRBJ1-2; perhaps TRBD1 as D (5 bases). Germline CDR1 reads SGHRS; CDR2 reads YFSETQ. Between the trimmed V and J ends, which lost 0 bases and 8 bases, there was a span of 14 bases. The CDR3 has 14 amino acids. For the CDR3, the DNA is TGCGCCAGCAGCTTGGCCTACGACAGCGAAGGCTACACCTTC. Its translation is CASSLAYDSEGYTF.

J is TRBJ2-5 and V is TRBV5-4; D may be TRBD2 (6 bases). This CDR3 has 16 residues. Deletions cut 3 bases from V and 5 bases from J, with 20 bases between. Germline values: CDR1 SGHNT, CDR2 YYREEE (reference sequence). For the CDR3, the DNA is TGTGCCAGCAGCTCGGGGGAGAGCGCCCCCCCCGAGACCCAGTACTTC. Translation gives CASSSGESAPPETQYF.

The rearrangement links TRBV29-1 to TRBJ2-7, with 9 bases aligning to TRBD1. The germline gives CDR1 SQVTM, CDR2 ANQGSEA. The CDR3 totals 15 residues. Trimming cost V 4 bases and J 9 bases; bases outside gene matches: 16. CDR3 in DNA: TGCAGCGTTGTCCCCGGGGACAGGGCTCCCTCTGCGCAGTACTTC. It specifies CSVVPGDRAPSAQYF.